The 30 T cell receptor beta chains in this list originate from one sample, sequenced in a study of T-cell memory formation after mild COVID-19. A single record per CDR3 protein comes from TCRdb applying MiXCR to the 5' RACE reads. The repertoire holds around 250,000 distinct CDR3 sequences, with around 10% as singletons. The sequenced sample was PBMCs or a T cell subset sorted from them (not recorded which). These receptors were collected from a man aged 18 to 35 who had mild COVID-19 (a few samples of this study predate the infection). Cell type and time point are not known.

This clonotype was seen a few times. J is TRBJ2-2 and V is TRBV10-3; D is perhaps TRBD1 (6 bases). Per germline, CDR1 ENHRY and CDR2 SYGVKD. This CDR3 spans 21 amino acids. V lost 0 bases to trimming and J lost 3 bases, with 26 bases between them. CDR3 region: CAISESTPGQGALLYTGELFF. The CDR3 DNA is TGTGCCATCAGTGAGTCTACCCCGGGACAAGGAGCCCTTCTGTACACCGGGGAGCTGTTTTTT.

The CDR3: CASSLSKGRTQETQYF. The CDR3 DNA follows: TGTGCCAGCAGCTTATCAAAGGGGCGGACCCAAGAGACCCAGTACTTC. The chain joins TRBV7-8 to TRBJ2-5; D perhaps matches TRBD1 (5 bases). This CDR3 is built from 16 residues. Germline V gives CDR1 SGHVS, CDR2 FQNEAQ. V lost 2 bases, J lost 1 base, and 14 bases lay in between.

For the CDR3, the DNA is TGTGCCAGCAGTTACTCCTCGACAGGGCGCACTGAAGCTTTCTTT. As protein: CASSYSSTGRTEAFF. The chain couples TRBV6-5 to TRBJ1-1, with TRBD1 matching over 7 bases. The germline V gene has CDR1 MNHEY and CDR2 SVGAGI. This CDR3 comprises 15 residues. V was pared by 0 bases and J by 4 bases, with 5 bases of the junction left unmatched.

This clonotype was picked up a small number of times. V is TRBV6-1 and J is TRBJ1-2; D remains ambiguous. From germline, CDR1 is MNHNS and CDR2 SASEGT. The CDR3 is 11 residues long. V gave up 7 bases and J gave up 2 bases, with 5 bases separating them. The CDR3 region is CASMENYGYTF. The CDR3 DNA sequence: TGTGCCAGCATGGAGAACTATGGCTACACCTTC.

Only a few counts were recorded for this clonotype. J is TRBJ1-2 and V is TRBV20-1, with 10 bases lining up with TRBD1. The germline V gene encodes CDR1 DFQATT and CDR2 SNEGSKA (reference sequence). With 6 bases clipped from V and 1 base from J, the junction kept 20 bases outside the gene matches. CDR3 length: 19 amino acids. CDR3 coding DNA: TGCAGTGCACTCCCCCGACCCGGGACAGGGGATCGACGTAACTATGGCTACACCTTC. Its protein is CSALPRPGTGDRRNYGYTF.

This clonotype was picked up many times. The J gene is TRBJ1-1, the V gene TRBV12-3 or TRBV12-4; D is perhaps TRBD1 (6 bases). The CDR3 consists of 18 residues. Trimming took 6 bases from V and 0 from J, leaving 23 bases between them. CDR3 nucleotides: TGTGCCAGCAGCGAAAGCTACAGGGAAATCTTCATGAACACTGAAGCTTTCTTT. This codes for CASSESYREIFMNTEAFF.

A few counts support this clonotype. This sequence joins TRBV3-1 and TRBJ2-3; D is undetermined. The CDR3 has 16 residues. V was shortened by 1 base and J by 2 bases, with 13 bases between the two germline ends. Germline V gene data show CDR1 as LGHDT and CDR2 as YNNKEL (reference sequence). This CDR3 reads CASSQGTTTHTDTQYF. DNA for the CDR3: TGTGCCAGCAGCCAAGGGACGACGACTCACACAGATACGCAGTATTTT.

V usage is TRBV10-3 and J usage is TRBJ1-6; D gene uncertain. Trimming stripped 1 base from V and 4 bases from J, with 11 bases between. CDR1 is ENHRY, CDR2 SYGVKD, per germline. CDR3 length: 16 residues. The CDR3 loop is CAISELAKLYNSPLHF. The CDR3 DNA is TGTGCCATCAGTGAGTTGGCTAAACTATATAATTCACCCCTCCACTTT.

A few counts support this clonotype. The V and J genes are TRBV20-1 and TRBJ2-1; unclear D gene. The CDR3 length is 12 residues. V dropped 5 bases and J dropped 10 bases, with 15 bases sitting between them. Germline values: CDR1 DFQATT, CDR2 SNEGSKA (reference sequence). The CDR3 DNA is TGCAGTGCTTCTGACTCCGGCTGGGAGCAGTTCTTC. Protein sequence: CSASDSGWEQFF.

This clonotype has only a few counts. V and J are TRBV18 and TRBJ1-4, with D tentatively TRBD1 (6 bases). Trimming shortened V by 2 bases and J by 2 bases, and 12 bases separated the two germline ends. Per the germline V gene, CDR1 is KGHSH and CDR2 is LQKENI. This CDR3 spans 16 amino acids. The CDR3 reads CASSPTGRRTNEKLFF. In DNA form, the CDR3 reads TGTGCCAGCTCACCAACAGGGAGGCGGACTAATGAAAAACTGTTTTTT.

The V call is TRBV7-6, the J call TRBJ2-5; tentatively, D is TRBD2 (7 bases). Between the trimmed V and J ends, which lost 5 bases and 2 bases, there was a span of 12 bases. Germline CDR1 and CDR2: SGHVS and FNYEAQ. CDR3 size: 14 residues. The CDR3 spells CASSEGGGQETQYF. The CDR3 coding sequence is TGTGCCAGCAGCGAGGGGGGGGGACAAGAGACCCAGTACTTC.

This sequence joins TRBV7-2 and TRBJ1-2, with 9 bases matching TRBD1. Germline CDR1 and CDR2: SGHTA and FQGNSA. The ends lost 3 bases at V and 4 bases at J; junction bases unmatched: 9. The CDR3 contains 16 residues. CDR3 loop: CASSLGTGLIAYGYTF. Written as DNA, the CDR3 is TGTGCCAGCAGCTTGGGGACAGGGTTGATAGCCTATGGCTACACCTTC.

This clonotype was seen a handful of times. This chain connects TRBV11-2 to TRBJ2-2, with unresolved D. CDR3 size: 11 residues. Germline V CDR1 and CDR2: SGHAT, FQNNGV. Trimming pared 5 bases from V and 5 bases from J, leaving 3 bases between. The chain's CDR3 is CASSPTGELFF. The CDR3 DNA reads as TGTGCCAGCAGCCCGACCGGGGAGCTGTTTTTT.

The chain is built from TRBV19 and TRBJ2-1; D unresolved. V dropped 3 bases and J dropped 10 bases, with 10 bases sitting between them. The CDR3 is 12 amino acids. In germline, CDR1 is LNHDA, CDR2 SQIVND (reference sequence). The CDR3 spells CASSIAWKEQFF. The DNA for the CDR3 is TGTGCCAGTAGTATCGCCTGGAAGGAGCAGTTCTTC.

This clonotype was observed a few times. The rearrangement links TRBV20-1 to TRBJ1-5, with 7 bases aligning to TRBD1. Germline lookup yields CDR1 DFQATT and CDR2 SNEGSKA (reference sequence). CDR3 length: 14 amino acids. The CDR3 DNA follows: TGCAGCGGTGCCAACAGGGGAGGTAGTCAGCCCCAGCATTTT. It translates to CSGANRGGSQPQHF.

This clonotype was seen at least ten times. The V call is TRBV20-1, the J call TRBJ2-7; D tentatively reads TRBD1 or TRBD2 (6 bases each). CDR3 length: 12 amino acids. Germline V CDR1 and CDR2: DFQATT, SNEGSKA (reference sequence). V shed 8 bases and J shed 3 bases, with 14 bases lying between them. CDR3 amino acids: CSLSGGHYEQYF. The CDR3 DNA reads TGCAGTCTGTCCGGGGGCCACTACGAGCAGTACTTC.

As concerns this clonotype: A much bigger clone sits one base away, suggesting this may be a read error. The chain combines TRBV6-2 or TRBV6-3 with TRBJ2-1, with 7 bases identical to TRBD1. Germline V lookup: CDR1 MNHEY, CDR2 SVGEGT. The CDR3 runs 14 residues. V was pared by 5 bases and J by 0 bases, with 1 base of the junction left unmatched. The CDR3 region has the DNA TGTGCCAGCAGTGGGGACAGCTCCTACAATGAGCAGTTCTTC. This sequence encodes CASSGDSSYNEQFF.

Many counts were recorded for this clonotype. The chain is built from TRBV18 and TRBJ2-5, with 8 bases aligning to TRBD1. CDR3 length: 13 amino acids. The germline gives CDR1 KGHSH, CDR2 LQKENI. The trim removed 3 bases at V and 3 bases at J, leaving 0 bases unmatched. The CDR3 loop is CASSPGQEETQYF. The DNA of the CDR3 is TGTGCCAGCTCACCGGGACAGGAAGAGACCCAGTACTTC.

This rearrangement joins TRBV4-3 to TRBJ1-1; a weak D match, TRBD1 (5 bases). Germline loops: CDR1 LGHNA, CDR2 YSLEER. This CDR3 spans 16 amino acids. The V gene lost 0 bases and the J gene lost 0 bases, with 11 bases spanning the gap. CDR3 DNA sequence: TGCGCCAGCAGCCAAGATGGGGGAACGATGAACACTGAAGCTTTCTTT. Encoded protein: CASSQDGGTMNTEAFF.

This chain uses TRBV7-9 with TRBJ2-5; possibly TRBD1 or TRBD2 for D (5 bases each). Trimming left V 5 bases short and J 2 bases short, with 12 bases between. Germline V CDR1 and CDR2: SEHNR, FQNEAQ (reference sequence). The CDR3 spans 14 residues. The DNA for the CDR3 is TGTGCCAGCAGCCGGGGACCCCGGCAAGAGACCCAGTACTTC. Translation: CASSRGPRQETQYF.

The chain uses TRBV5-5 and TRBJ2-5; perhaps TRBD1 as D (5 bases). V dropped 0 bases and J dropped 3 bases, with 6 bases sitting between them. The V gene's germline CDR1 is SGHKS and CDR2 YYEKEE (reference sequence). CDR3 size: 13 residues. The CDR3 DNA follows: TGTGCCAGCAGCTTGGTGACAGAAGAGACCCAGTACTTC. It is translated as CASSLVTEETQYF.

This chain joins TRBV18 and TRBJ1-2, with D possibly matching TRBD1 (5 bases). Germline lookup yields CDR1 KGHSH and CDR2 LQKENI. The CDR3 runs to 15 residues. Trimming pared 3 bases from V and 3 bases from J, leaving 14 bases between. The CDR3 region is CASSPMAGADYGYTF. The CDR3 bases are TGTGCCAGCTCACCGATGGCCGGGGCGGACTATGGCTACACCTTC.

This clonotype was seen a few times. The chain links TRBV27 to TRBJ1-5; 7 bases are a match to TRBD1. Germline CDR1 MNHEY, CDR2 SMNVEV (reference sequence). The CDR3 covers 12 residues. The V gene end was trimmed by 9 bases and the J gene end by 9 bases; junction bases not matched to a gene: 8. DNA for the CDR3: TGTGCCAGTGGACAGGCCGGCGGGCCCCAGCATTTT. It yields the protein CASGQAGGPQHF.

The table lists this clonotype with a few counts. The genes are TRBV7-9 and TRBJ2-7; unclear D gene. The CDR3 is 11 residues long. From germline, CDR1 is SEHNR and CDR2 FQNEAQ (reference sequence). Trimming stripped 5 bases from V and 5 bases from J, with 7 bases between. CDR3 sequence: CASSKSNEQYF. In nucleotides, the CDR3 is TGTGCCAGCAGCAAAAGTAACGAGCAGTACTTC.

This clonotype appeared a few times. J is TRBJ2-3 and V is TRBV5-1; 7 positions match TRBD1. Germline assignment: CDR1 SGHRS and CDR2 YFSETQ. This CDR3 is built from 14 residues. The ends lost 4 bases at V and 5 bases at J; junction bases unmatched: 7. The CDR3 spells CASSHGQDQDTQYF. CDR3 sequence (DNA): TGCGCCAGCAGCCATGGACAGGACCAAGATACGCAGTATTTT. Together with reference TRBV5-1 and TRBJ2-3, the CDR3 gives the full variable domain: KAGVTQTPRYLIKTRGQQVTLSCSPISGHRSVSWYQQTPGQGLQFLFEYFSETQRNKGNFPGRFSGRQFSNSRSEMNVSTLELGDSALYLCASSHGQDQDTQYFGPGTRLTVL.

The chain links TRBV5-5 to TRBJ1-3; D might be TRBD1 (6 bases). The CDR3 length is 15 residues. V lost 4 bases to trimming and J lost 0 bases, with 11 bases between them. The germline CDR1 and CDR2 sequences are SGHKS and YYEKEE (reference sequence). The CDR3 coding sequence is TGTGCCAGCAGCACGAGCAGGGGCTCTGGAAACACCATATATTTT. This codes for CASSTSRGSGNTIYF.

This clonotype came up a few times. J is TRBJ2-5 and V is TRBV7-2, with 12 bases lining up with TRBD2. The CDR3 is made up of 16 amino acids. Trimming took 5 bases from V and 1 from J; bases not matched to a gene: 5. Germline values: CDR1 SGHTA, CDR2 FQGNSA. The CDR3: CASSQSSGGAQETQYF. In DNA, the CDR3 is TGTGCCAGCAGCCAATCTAGCGGGGGGGCCCAAGAGACCCAGTACTTC.

This clonotype was seen a few times. The CDR3 nucleotides are TGTGCCAGCTCACTCGGCTACGGTGAAGCTTTCTTT. It specifies CASSLGYGEAFF. This chain links TRBV18 with TRBJ1-1; D uncertain. There are 12 residues in the CDR3. The V end was cut by 4 bases, the J end by 7 bases, with 10 bases between. Per germline, CDR1 KGHSH and CDR2 LQKENI.

This chain connects TRBV5-1 to TRBJ1-2; TRBD1 is a possible D gene (5 bases). V lost 1 base, J lost 8 bases, and 9 bases lay in between. Germline CDR1 and CDR2: SGHRS and YFSETQ. The CDR3 has 12 amino acids. CDR3 amino acids: CASSLPGEGYTF. CDR3 bases: TGCGCCAGCAGCTTGCCGGGGGAAGGCTACACCTTC.

The chain joins TRBV12-3 or TRBV12-4 to TRBJ2-2; D ambiguous. CDR3 length: 18 residues. Trimming removed 7 bases at V and 0 bases at J, with 21 bases between. In DNA, the CDR3 is TGTGCCAGCATAATCGGTTCCGGGCGCGGAACGAACACCGGGGAGCTGTTTTTT. Translation: CASIIGSGRGTNTGELFF.